A single sample gave rise to the 9 T cell receptor beta chains below, sequenced in a study of blood T cell repertoires in COVID-19. Repertoires were generated with immunoSEQ multiplex PCR, while TCRdb's copy carries only in-frame clones and drops some. The profile covers hundreds of thousands of clones, with around nine tenths appearing a single time and 1.5% to 2% taken by the ten largest. The sequencing input was peripheral blood. These receptors originate from a woman in her sixties who had recovered from COVID-19.

The genes are TRBV7-2 and TRBJ1-3, with 10 bases that match TRBD1. The CDR3 spans 16 residues. From germline, CDR1 is SGHTA and CDR2 FQGNSA. After removal of 2 bases from V and 2 bases from J, the junction contained 3 bases not matched to a gene. The CDR3 DNA sequence: TGTGCCAGCAGCTTACTGGGGACAGGGGCTGGAAACACCATATATTTT. Protein: CASSLLGTGAGNTIYF.

This chain connects TRBV9 to TRBJ2-7, with D possibly being TRBD1 (5 bases). The germline V gene has CDR1 SGDLS and CDR2 YYNGEE. V was cut by 3 bases and J by 2 bases, with 9 bases left in between. This CDR3 contains 13 residues. In DNA, the CDR3 is TGTGCCAGCAGCGAGGGGTCGGCCTACGAGCAGTACTTC. It encodes CASSEGSAYEQYF.

The V gene is TRBV7-8, the J gene TRBJ1-2; possible D gene TRBD1, 5 bases. The V gene's germline CDR1 is SGHVS and CDR2 FQNEAQ. Trimming pared 2 bases from V and 3 bases from J, leaving 19 bases between. This CDR3 is 17 amino acids long. The CDR3 nucleotides read TGTGCCAGCAGCTTACTTGTATTGGGGCAGCCGTACTATGGCTACACCTTC. This translates into CASSLLVLGQPYYGYTF.

The V and J genes are TRBV6-5 and TRBJ2-1; 7 bases align to TRBD1. This CDR3 is built from 14 residues. Trimming removed 0 bases from V and 9 bases from J; junction bases left unmatched: 5. The germline CDR1 and CDR2 sequences are MNHEY and SVGAGI. CDR3 region: CASSYSRQGSEQFF. The CDR3 coding sequence is TGTGCCAGCAGTTACTCGAGACAGGGAAGTGAGCAGTTCTTC.

The rearrangement links TRBV29-1 to TRBJ2-1, with 14 bases fitting TRBD2. The junction had 4 bases not matched to a gene; V was cut back by 6 bases and J by 9 bases. Germline V gene lookup returns CDR1 SQVTM and CDR2 ANQGSEA. CDR3 length equals 13 residues. DNA for the CDR3: TGCAGCGTCAGGACTAGCGGGGGGCCTGAGCAGTTCTTC. It translates to CSVRTSGGPEQFF.

The gene calls are TRBV27 and TRBJ2-7; D might be TRBD2 (5 bases). V lost 5 bases to trimming and J lost 5 bases, with 13 bases between them. Germline CDR1 MNHEY, CDR2 SMNVEV (reference sequence). The CDR3 totals 13 residues. The CDR3 region is CASSGGSPNEQYF. The CDR3 DNA follows: TGTGCCAGCAGTGGCGGGTCACCAAACGAGCAGTACTTC.

The chain uses TRBV7-9 and TRBJ1-6; tentative D call: TRBD1 (5 bases). Trimming removed 1 base at V and 11 bases at J, with 12 bases between. The CDR3 is made up of 14 amino acids. Germline V lookup: CDR1 SEHNR, CDR2 FQNEAQ (reference sequence). The CDR3 coding sequence is TGTGCCAGCAGCTTAGAGGGCAGGGATCCACCCCTCCACTTT. This encodes CASSLEGRDPPLHF. Complete variable domain (other parts from reference TRBV7-9 and TRBJ1-6): DTGVSQNPRHKITKRGQNVTFRCDPISEHNRLYWYRQTLGQGPEFLTYFQNEAQLEKSRLLSDRFSAERPKGSFSTLEIQRTEQGDSAMYLCASSLEGRDPPLHFGNGTRLTVT.

The J gene is TRBJ2-5, the V gene TRBV12-3 or TRBV12-4; D not certain. The V end was cut by 5 bases, the J end by 1 base, with 8 bases between. The CDR3 spans 13 residues. In nucleotides, the CDR3 is TGTGCCAGCAGTCCTGACACCCAAGAGACCCAGTACTTC. This translates into CASSPDTQETQYF.

The chain employs TRBV7-9 and TRBJ1-5, with 9 nucleotides matching TRBD1. The J segment lost 4 bases and the V segment lost 5 bases, leaving 3 bases of the junction unmatched. The CDR3 runs to 14 residues. CDR1 and CDR2 (germline): SEHNR, FQNEAQ (reference sequence). The CDR3 DNA sequence: TGTGCCAGCAGCCGGACAGGGGCGAATCAGCCCCAGCATTTT. Translation: CASSRTGANQPQHF. The full variable domain, in which reference TRBV7-9 and TRBJ1-5 provide the parts outside the CDR3, is DTGVSQNPRHKITKRGQNVTFRCDPISEHNRLYWYRQTLGQGPEFLTYFQNEAQLEKSRLLSDRFSAERPKGSFSTLEIQRTEQGDSAMYLCASSRTGANQPQHFGDGTRLSIL.